This T cell receptor (beta chain) was found in a study of shared clonotypes between healthy human individuals. This table comes from immunoSEQ multiplex PCR, and its TCRdb copy is limited to in-frame clones, with some not included. The sample consists of under 2,500,000 clones, approximately 96% of them appearing once. The receptor was isolated from a man between 18 and 35 years old in good health. The specimen was naive CD4+ T cells sorted from blood. As for subset: CD45RA+ positively selected.

CDR3 region: CASSFRARNTEAFF. Written as DNA, the CDR3 is TGTGCCAGCAGTTTCAGGGCCAGGAACACTGAAGCTTTCTTT. The chain has TRBV28 and TRBJ1-1; a weak D match, TRBD1 (5 bases). The CDR3 contains 14 residues. CDR1 and CDR2 (germline): MDHEN, SYDVKM. With 3 bases removed from V and 1 base from J, the gap between germline ends came to 9 bases. The full variable domain, completed using reference TRBV28 and TRBJ1-1, is DVKVTQSSRYLVKRTGEKVFLECVQDMDHENMFWYRQDPGLGLRLIYFSYDVKMKEKGDIPEGYSVSREKKERFSLILESASTNQTSMYLCASSFRARNTEAFFGQGTRLTVV.